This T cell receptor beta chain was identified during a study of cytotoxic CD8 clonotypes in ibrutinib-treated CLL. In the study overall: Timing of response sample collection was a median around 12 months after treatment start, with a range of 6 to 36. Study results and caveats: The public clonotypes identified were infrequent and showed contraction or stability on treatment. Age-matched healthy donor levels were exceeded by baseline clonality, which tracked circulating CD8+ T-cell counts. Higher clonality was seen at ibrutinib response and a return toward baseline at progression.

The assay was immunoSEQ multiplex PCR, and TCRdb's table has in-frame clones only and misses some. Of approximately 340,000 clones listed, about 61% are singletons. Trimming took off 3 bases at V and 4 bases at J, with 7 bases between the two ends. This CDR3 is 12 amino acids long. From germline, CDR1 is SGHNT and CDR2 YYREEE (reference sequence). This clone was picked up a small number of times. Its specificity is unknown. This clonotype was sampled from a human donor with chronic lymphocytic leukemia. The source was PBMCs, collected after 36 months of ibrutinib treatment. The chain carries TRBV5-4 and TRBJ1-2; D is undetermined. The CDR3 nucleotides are TGTGCCAGCAGCTCGCCAGTCTATGGCTACACCTTC. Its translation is CASSSPVYGYTF. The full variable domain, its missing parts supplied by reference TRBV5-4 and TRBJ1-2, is ETGVTQSPTHLIKTRGQQVTLRCSSQSGHNTVSWYQQALGQGPQFIFQYYREEENGRGNFPPRFSGLQFPNYSSELNVNALELDDSALYLCASSSPVYGYTFGSGTRLTVV.